Below are 24 T cell receptor beta chains sequenced from a single sample in a study of blood T cell repertoires in COVID-19. The data were produced by immunoSEQ multiplex PCR, yet TCRdb's version contains in-frame clones alone and is incomplete. Of just under 350,000 clones detected, approximately 90% appear once; the ten largest clones hold less than 3.5%. Sample: peripheral blood. Source of these receptors: a woman between 18 and 30 years old who had recovered from COVID-19.

The chain links TRBV18 to TRBJ1-2; a possible D gene is TRBD1 (5 bases). CDR1 is KGHSH and CDR2 is LQKENI in the germline V gene. V lost 2 bases to trimming and J lost 0 bases, with 10 bases between them. There are 15 residues in the CDR3. The DNA for the CDR3 is TGTGCCAGCTCACCAGGGGCTCATCCTAACTATGGCTACACCTTC. Amino acid sequence: CASSPGAHPNYGYTF.

This clone appeared a single time. This chain joins TRBV19 and TRBJ2-1; no reliable D call. CDR3 size: 11 residues. The germline gives CDR1 LNHDA, CDR2 SQIVND (reference sequence). Trimming cost V 6 bases and J 9 bases, with 9 bases left between them. CDR3 bases: TGTGCCAGTAGGCGAGGTGGTGAGCAGTTCTTC. It yields the protein CASRRGGEQFF.

This sequence joins TRBV18 and TRBJ1-6; 7 nucleotides match TRBD1. CDR1 KGHSH and CDR2 LQKENI come from the germline V gene. V dropped 4 bases and J dropped 5; count of bases not matched to a gene: 2. There are 14 residues in the CDR3. The DNA for the CDR3 is TGTGCCAGCTCACAGGGGGCTGATAATTCACCCCTCCACTTT. Its protein is CASSQGADNSPLHF.

The DNA of the CDR3 is TGTGCCAGCAGCCAAAGCGGGGCTAGCGGGAGTTCAGACAATGAGCAGTTCTTC. Translating gives CASSQSGASGSSDNEQFF. This sequence joins TRBV3-1 (or the pseudogene TRBV3-2) and TRBJ2-1, with 10 bases that match TRBD2. Germline CDR1 is LGHDT and CDR2 is YNNKEL (reference sequence). The junction had 12 bases not matched to a gene; V was cut back by 2 bases and J by 5 bases. The CDR3 spans 18 residues.

The chain is built from TRBV9 and TRBJ1-1; 7 bases match TRBD1. V shed 2 bases and J 0 bases; nucleotides not matched to a gene: 4. The germline gives CDR1 SGDLS, CDR2 YYNGEE. This CDR3 region has 15 residues. CDR3 DNA: TGTGCCAGCAGCGTTACAGGGGACCTGAACACTGAAGCTTTCTTT. Translated: CASSVTGDLNTEAFF.

The rearrangement uses TRBV3-1 (or the pseudogene TRBV3-2) and TRBJ1-2, with D hard to call. Germline V gene lookup returns CDR1 LGHDT and CDR2 YNNKEL (reference sequence). Trimming left V 4 bases short and J 3 bases short, with 12 bases between. The CDR3 extends over 14 amino acids. The CDR3 DNA is TGTGCCAGCAGCCCCTCGACGGGGTACTATGGCTACACCTTC. As protein: CASSPSTGYYGYTF.

The chain employs TRBV7-9 and TRBJ1-2; possible D gene TRBD1, 5 bases. The V gene lost 5 bases and the J gene lost 8 bases, with 12 bases spanning the gap. Germline V gene sequence: CDR1 SEHNR, CDR2 FQNEAQ (reference sequence). This CDR3 is built from 12 residues. The CDR3: CASSPYQGGYTF. The CDR3 DNA reads as TGTGCCAGCAGCCCGTACCAGGGCGGCTACACCTTC.

J is TRBJ2-3 and V is TRBV7-9; D call uncertain. The CDR3 contains 16 residues. From germline, CDR1 is SEHNR and CDR2 FQNEAQ (reference sequence). The V and J ends lost 5 bases and 3 bases respectively, with 18 bases between them. The CDR3 region is CASSPVQNSWTDTQYF. The CDR3 nucleotides read TGTGCCAGCAGCCCGGTACAGAATTCTTGGACAGATACGCAGTATTTT.

This chain connects TRBV19 to TRBJ1-1; D unresolved. Trimming took off 6 bases at V and 3 bases at J, with 17 bases between the two ends. The germline V gene has CDR1 LNHDA and CDR2 SQIVND (reference sequence). This CDR3 has 15 amino acids. For the CDR3, the DNA is TGTGCCAGTAGCCCCCGAAGACTTTTTGACACTGAAGCTTTCTTT. Encoded protein: CASSPRRLFDTEAFF.

The chain employs TRBV4-1 and TRBJ2-3; possibly TRBD2 for D (6 bases). The germline V and J ends were trimmed by 1 base and 1 base, with 21 bases remaining between them. Per the germline V gene, CDR1 is MGHRA and CDR2 is YSYEKL. This CDR3 is 19 amino acids long. In DNA, the CDR3 is TGCGCCAGCAGCCAAGTAACCCCACCGGGACTCCACCGCACAGATACGCAGTATTTT. This translates into CASSQVTPPGLHRTDTQYF.

The chain uses TRBV6-2 or TRBV6-3 and TRBJ2-3; D remains unclear. Trimming removed 2 bases from V and 0 bases from J, with 9 bases in between. Germline values: CDR1 MNHEY, CDR2 SVGEGT. This CDR3 has 15 amino acids. DNA of the CDR3: TGTGCCAGCAGTTACCCGCCCACTAGCACAGATACGCAGTATTTT. It translates to CASSYPPTSTDTQYF.

V usage is TRBV5-8 and J usage is TRBJ2-3; possibly TRBD2 for D (5 bases). The CDR3 is 15 amino acids. Germline values: CDR1 SGHTS, CDR2 YDEGEE. With 4 bases removed from V and 1 base from J, the gap between germline ends came to 13 bases. CDR3 nucleotides: TGTGCCAGCAGCCAACCGGGATGGGGCACAGATACGCAGTATTTT. Translated, it gives CASSQPGWGTDTQYF.

The rearrangement joins TRBV2 to TRBJ2-7; 7 bases map to TRBD1. The CDR3 contains 15 residues. The germline V gene encodes CDR1 SNHLY and CDR2 FYNNEI. V was clipped by 6 bases and J by 4 bases; unmatched bases: 12. The CDR3 loop reads CASSKDRVLAYEQYV. CDR3 DNA: TGTGCCAGCAGCAAAGACAGGGTCCTCGCTTACGAGCAGTACGTC.

This chain connects TRBV2 to TRBJ2-3; the D gene is possibly TRBD2 (6 bases). This CDR3 has 14 residues. V lost 3 bases, J lost 2 bases, and 9 bases lay in between. CDR1 and CDR2 (germline): SNHLY, FYNNEI. CDR3 residues: CASSERDFTDTQYF. The CDR3, as DNA: TGTGCCAGCAGTGAGCGGGATTTCACAGATACGCAGTATTTT.

The V and J genes are TRBV30 and TRBJ2-7, with 10 bases fitting TRBD2. The CDR3 totals 14 residues. The germline V gene has CDR1 GTSNPN and CDR2 SVGIG (reference sequence). J gave up 2 bases and V 7 bases, and 8 bases lay outside the gene matches. The CDR3 is CASSSGRSAYEQYV. In DNA, the CDR3 is TGTGCCTCCTCTAGCGGGAGATCCGCCTACGAGCAGTACGTC.

The rearrangement links TRBV10-3 to TRBJ2-1; perhaps TRBD1 as D (8 bases). The CDR3 has 18 residues. The germline V and J ends were trimmed by 5 bases and 0 bases, with 20 bases remaining between them. Germline loops: CDR1 ENHRY, CDR2 SYGVKD. The CDR3 sequence is CAISWTGSLAASYNEQFF. The CDR3 DNA sequence: TGTGCCATCAGTTGGACAGGGTCGCTAGCGGCCTCCTACAATGAGCAGTTCTTC.

This sequence joins TRBV24-1 and TRBJ2-5, with a tentative D call TRBD1 (6 bases). Germline V lookup: CDR1 KGHDR, CDR2 SFDVKD. CDR3 length: 16 amino acids. The V end lost 0 bases, the J end lost 1 base, and 11 bases lay between the germline ends. CDR3 sequence (DNA): TGTGCCACCAGTGATTTGCAGGGGACGCTCCAAGAGACCCAGTACTTC. This encodes CATSDLQGTLQETQYF.

This clone was seen a handful of times. The gene calls are TRBV9 and TRBJ1-4, with 12 bases lining up with TRBD1. Looked up from germline, CDR1 is SGDLS and CDR2 is YYNGEE. The CDR3 length is 16 residues. Losses at the gene ends were 4 bases for V and 10 bases for J; bases not matched to a gene: 11. CDR3 loop: CASSPSSGTGGRKLFF. DNA of the CDR3: TGTGCCAGCAGCCCTTCGAGCGGGACAGGGGGCCGAAAACTGTTTTTT.

J is TRBJ2-7 and V is TRBV5-4; 7 nucleotides line up with TRBD1. The J segment lost 5 bases and the V segment lost 2 bases, leaving 4 bases of the junction unmatched. The CDR3 extends over 13 amino acids. CDR1 and CDR2 from the germline V gene are SGHNT and YYREEE (reference sequence). As DNA, the CDR3 is TGTGCCAGCAGCTTACCAGACAGGGACGAGCAGTACGTC. This translates into CASSLPDRDEQYV.

The V and J genes are TRBV7-2 and TRBJ1-2; perhaps TRBD1 as D (6 bases). The CDR3 runs 14 residues. The germline V gene has CDR1 SGHTA and CDR2 FQGNSA. Deletions cut 3 bases from V and 1 base from J, with 9 bases between. CDR3 protein: CASSLDSLNYGYTF. CDR3 nucleotide sequence: TGTGCCAGCAGCTTGGACAGCCTTAACTATGGCTACACCTTC. Together with reference TRBV7-2 and TRBJ1-2, the CDR3 gives the full variable domain: GAGVSQSPSNKVTEKGKDVELRCDPISGHTALYWYRQSLGQGLEFLIYFQGNSAPDKSGLPSDRFSAERTGGSVSTLTIQRTQQEDSAVYLCASSLDSLNYGYTFGSGTRLTVV.

A word on this clone: The same CDR3 is also encoded by other DNA sequences in this sample. The CDR3 DNA reads as TGTGCCAGTAGCATCGGCTACAATGAGCAGTTCTTC. It yields the protein CASSIGYNEQFF. V is TRBV19 and J is TRBJ2-1, with unresolved D. Germline V gives CDR1 LNHDA, CDR2 SQIVND (reference sequence). The CDR3 contains 12 residues. Trimming cost V 6 bases and J 3 bases, with 6 bases left between them.

This chain uses TRBV27 with TRBJ2-5; tentative D call: TRBD1 (7 bases). CDR3 length equals 16 residues. The V gene's germline CDR1 is MNHEY and CDR2 SMNVEV (reference sequence). V lost 4 bases and J 5 bases, leaving 20 bases between the germline ends. CDR3 sequence: CASSSNPTGRWETQYF. CDR3 DNA: TGTGCCAGCAGTTCCAACCCGACAGGGAGGTGGGAGACCCAGTACTTC.

The CDR3 DNA reads TGTGCCAGCAGTTTAAAGCCGTTCCAAGAGACCCAGTACTTC. This codes for CASSLKPFQETQYF. The rearrangement joins TRBV27 to TRBJ2-5; D ambiguous. CDR1 MNHEY and CDR2 SMNVEV come from the germline V gene (reference sequence). V lost 2 bases to trimming and J lost 1 base, with 8 bases between them. This CDR3 is 14 amino acids long.

The V gene is TRBV7-2, the J gene TRBJ2-1; 7 bases line up with TRBD2. Germline V gives CDR1 SGHTA, CDR2 FQGNSA. The CDR3 extends over 15 amino acids. V gave up 5 bases and J gave up 6 bases; unmatched junction bases: 10. The CDR3 here is CASSALAGPTNEQFF. CDR3 DNA: TGTGCCAGCAGCGCCTTAGCGGGCCCCACCAATGAGCAGTTCTTC. The entire variable domain, with the rest obtained from reference TRBV7-2 and TRBJ2-1, is as follows: GAGVSQSPSNKVTEKGKDVELRCDPISGHTALYWYRQSLGQGLEFLIYFQGNSAPDKSGLPSDRFSAERTGGSVSTLTIQRTQQEDSAVYLCASSALAGPTNEQFFGPGTRLTVL.